These 13 T cell receptor beta chains came from one sample sequenced in a study of early T cells in non-severe SARS-CoV-2 infection. Each CDR3 protein gets one entry after TCRdb re-called the 5' RACE reads with MiXCR. Of about 64,000 distinct CDR3 sequences listed, approximately 12% are singletons. This specimen consisted of whole blood, obtained at baseline. The receptor source for this set is an adult who was a healthcare worker with PCR-confirmed SARS-CoV-2 infection or an uninfected control (not recorded which).

This clonotype was observed at least ten times. The chain uses TRBV6-4 and TRBJ2-1, with D perhaps given as TRBD1 or TRBD2 (5 bases each). CDR1 MRHNA and CDR2 SNTAGT come from the germline V gene. V was shortened by 3 bases and J by 6 bases, with 15 bases between the two germline ends. The CDR3 sequence is 15 residues long. The CDR3 reads CASSERDGATNEQFF. The CDR3 bases are TGTGCCAGCAGTGAAAGGGACGGGGCAACCAATGAGCAGTTCTTC.

This clonotype has just a few counts. The V gene is TRBV7-2, the J gene TRBJ2-3; unclear D gene. Germline-derived CDR1 and CDR2 are SGHTA and FQGNSA. This CDR3 comprises 11 residues. Trimming cost V 8 bases and J 7 bases, with 10 bases left between them. CDR3 in DNA: TGTGCCAGCCTAAAGGTGAATACGCAGTATTTT. The encoded protein is CASLKVNTQYF.

The chain couples TRBV9 to TRBJ2-7; 8 bases align to TRBD1. The CDR3 runs 14 residues. Per germline, CDR1 SGDLS and CDR2 YYNGEE. The ends lost 3 bases at V and 2 bases at J; junction bases unmatched: 4. CDR3 bases: TGTGCCAGCAGCGGGGGACAGGAGGCCTACGAGCAGTACTTC. This encodes CASSGGQEAYEQYF.

This clonotype has only a few counts. The chain uses TRBV29-1 and TRBJ2-6; D is undetermined. The CDR3 consists of 13 residues. Germline CDR1 and CDR2: SQVTM and ANQGSEA. V shed 5 bases and J shed 4 bases, with 9 bases lying between them. DNA for the CDR3: TGCAGCGTTCGGTTGGGCGGGGCCAACGTCCTGACTTTC. Its protein product is CSVRLGGANVLTF. The variable domain in full, completed from reference TRBV29-1 and TRBJ2-6, reads SAVISQKPSRDICQRGTSLTIQCQVDSQVTMMFWYRQQPGQSLTLIATANQGSEATYESGFVIDKFPISRPNLTFSTLTVSNMSPEDSSIYLCSVRLGGANVLTFGAGSRLTVL.

This chain joins TRBV11-2 and TRBJ2-5; D unresolved. The CDR3 has 11 residues. With 5 bases removed from V and 4 bases from J, the gap between germline ends came to 5 bases. Germline CDR1 SGHAT, CDR2 FQNNGV. The chain's CDR3 is CASSPAETQYF. Written as DNA, the CDR3 is TGTGCCAGCAGCCCCGCAGAGACCCAGTACTTC.

This clonotype turned up a few times. This chain connects TRBV7-9 to TRBJ1-2; TRBD1 might be the D (5 bases). Germline values: CDR1 SEHNR, CDR2 FQNEAQ (reference sequence). This CDR3 region has 16 residues. V shed 7 bases and J shed 0 bases, with 18 bases lying between them. CDR3 DNA: TGTGCCAGCACCCGTTGGGGGACGCACGCTAACTATGGCTACACCTTC. Its translation: CASTRWGTHANYGYTF.

This clonotype appeared many times. The chain combines TRBV6-1 with TRBJ2-5; TRBD1 or TRBD2 may be the D gene (5 bases each). The germline V and J ends were trimmed by 5 bases and 4 bases, with 14 bases remaining between them. The CDR3 is made up of 14 amino acids. Germline assignment: CDR1 MNHNS and CDR2 SASEGT. CDR3 in amino acids: CASSPGPLIETQYF. The CDR3 bases are TGTGCCAGCAGTCCGGGACCGTTAATAGAGACCCAGTACTTC.

V is TRBV30 and J is TRBJ2-7; 9 positions agree with TRBD2. V lost 3 bases and J lost 2; bases outside the gene matches: 8. The CDR3 runs 15 residues. Per germline, CDR1 GTSNPN and CDR2 SVGIG (reference sequence). CDR3 residues: CAWSAGTSFTYEQYF. The CDR3 DNA reads as TGTGCCTGGAGCGCCGGGACTAGCTTCACCTACGAGCAGTACTTC.

This clonotype was detected ten times or more. V usage is TRBV2 and J usage is TRBJ2-2; TRBD1 is a possible D gene (7 bases). The germline gives CDR1 SNHLY, CDR2 FYNNEI. The V gene lost 4 bases and the J gene lost 9 bases, with 12 bases spanning the gap. This CDR3 has 13 amino acids. Written as DNA, the CDR3 is TGTGCCAGCAGTGGCGGGGACAGTAGGGAGCTGTTTTTT. It translates to CASSGGDSRELFF.

At least ten counts were recorded for this clonotype. The chain links TRBV29-1 to TRBJ2-3, with TRBD2 matching over 8 bases. The J segment lost 5 bases and the V segment lost 5 bases, leaving 3 bases of the junction unmatched. The CDR3 totals 12 residues. The germline CDR1 and CDR2 sequences are SQVTM and ANQGSEA. The chain's CDR3 is CSVSAGEDTQYF. The DNA for the CDR3 is TGCAGCGTTTCAGCGGGAGAAGATACGCAGTATTTT.

This clonotype was recorded a few times. The chain employs TRBV6-1 and TRBJ2-3, with TRBD1 matching 7 bases. The CDR3 totals 13 residues. The V and J ends lost 8 bases and 2 bases, in that order; junction bases with no gene match: 4. Germline V gene lookup returns CDR1 MNHNS and CDR2 SASEGT. The CDR3 loop reads CASRDRNTDTQYF. The CDR3, as DNA: TGTGCCAGCCGGGACAGAAACACAGATACGCAGTATTTT.

There are many counts of this clonotype. This chain uses TRBV28 with TRBJ2-1, with 7 bases matching TRBD2. The CDR3 runs to 17 residues. Germline V gives CDR1 MDHEN, CDR2 SYDVKM. With V trimmed by 7 bases and J by 7 bases, 19 bases remained unmatched. The DNA for the CDR3 is TGTGCCAGCACCCCCCTTTTTGGGAGGGCCTTAACGAATGAGCAGTTCTTC. It yields the protein CASTPLFGRALTNEQFF.

Turning to this clonotype: A much more abundant neighbour one base away suggests this may be a read error. The rearrangement links TRBV7-2 to TRBJ2-3; D is ambiguous. V lost 1 base, J lost 6 bases, and 2 bases lay in between. The CDR3 totals 11 residues. Germline loops: CDR1 SGHTA, CDR2 FQGNSA. The CDR3 DNA reads TGTGCCAGCAGCTTAGTGGATACGCAGTATTTT. It encodes CASSLVDTQYF.